This TCR beta chain was retrieved from a study of T cell responses to AZD1222 COVID-19 vaccine. Assay: immunoSEQ multiplex PCR; the TCRdb copy retains only in-frame clones and omits some. Of over 150,000 clones in the sample, 88% were seen once. On this clone: The antigen remains undetermined.

Study-level points and caveats: A rise in Spike-specific TCR breadth and depth followed two AZD1222 doses. Regions 160-218 and 743-854 dominated among vaccine-associated CD4 TCRs spanning spike. At study baseline, merely roughly 6 AZD1222 recipients were seropositive. Donor demographics were predominantly white British with a female majority; clonal diversity may be underestimated.

The receptor's source is an adult who received the AZD1222 COVID-19 vaccine. The sequencing here drew on peripheral blood, taken 28 days after the second AZD1222 dose.

Written as DNA, the CDR3 is TGTGCCAGCAGCCCCCGTCAGGGGGGGGTGAACACTGAAGCTTTCTTT. It is translated as CASSPRQGGVNTEAFF. The V and J genes are TRBV7-9 and TRBJ1-1; 7 bases line up with TRBD1. Germline CDR1 SEHNR, CDR2 FQNEAQ (reference sequence). With 5 bases clipped from V and 0 bases from J, the junction kept 9 bases outside the gene matches. This CDR3 has 16 residues.